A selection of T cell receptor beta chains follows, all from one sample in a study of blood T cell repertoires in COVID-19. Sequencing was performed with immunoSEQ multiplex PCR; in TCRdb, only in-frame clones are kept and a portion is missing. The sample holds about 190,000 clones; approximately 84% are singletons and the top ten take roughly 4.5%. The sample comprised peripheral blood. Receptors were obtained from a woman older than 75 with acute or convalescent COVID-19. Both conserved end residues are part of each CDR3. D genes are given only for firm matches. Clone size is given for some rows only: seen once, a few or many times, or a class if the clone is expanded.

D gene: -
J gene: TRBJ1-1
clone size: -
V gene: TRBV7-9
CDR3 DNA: TGTGCCAGCAGCTTAGCGGAAAGGGTCCGGGGGACTGAAGCTTTCTTT
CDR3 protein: CASSLAERVRGTEAFF

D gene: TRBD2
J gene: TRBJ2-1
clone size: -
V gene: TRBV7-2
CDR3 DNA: TGTGCCAGCAGCTTCGACGGGACTAGCGACAATCGTCGGTTCTTC
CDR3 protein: CASSFDGTSDNRRFF

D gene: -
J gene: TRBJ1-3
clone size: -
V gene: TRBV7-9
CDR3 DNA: TGTGCCAGCAGCTTTCTTTCTTTTAGGAGGGTCTCTGGAAACACCATATATTTT
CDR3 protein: CASSFLSFRRVSGNTIYF

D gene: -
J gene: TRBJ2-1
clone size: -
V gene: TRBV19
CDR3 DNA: TGTGCCAGTAGTATAGGGGGCAATTCCTACAATGAGCAGTTCTTC
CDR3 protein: CASSIGGNSYNEQFF

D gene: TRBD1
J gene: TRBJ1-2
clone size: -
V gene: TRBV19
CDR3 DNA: TGTGCCAGTAGTATCTTCGGGACAGGTCGAGGCTATGGCTACACCTTC
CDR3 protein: CASSIFGTGRGYGYTF

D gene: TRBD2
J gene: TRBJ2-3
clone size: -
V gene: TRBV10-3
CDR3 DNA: TGTGCCATCTCCTCGTCGACGGGAGGCCCCAAACACACAGATACGCAGTATTTT
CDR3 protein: CAISSSTGGPKHTDTQYF

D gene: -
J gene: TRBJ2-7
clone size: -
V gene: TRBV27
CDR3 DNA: TGTGCCAGCAGTTTGGGGGACACCTACAAATCCTACGAGCAGTACTTC
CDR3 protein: CASSLGDTYKSYEQYF

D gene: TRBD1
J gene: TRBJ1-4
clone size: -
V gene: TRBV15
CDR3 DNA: TGTGCCACCAGCAGAGATCGACAGGGTGGCCCAACTAATGAAAAACTGTTTTTT
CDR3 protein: CATSRDRQGGPTNEKLFF

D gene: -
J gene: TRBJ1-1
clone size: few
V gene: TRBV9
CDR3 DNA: TGTGCCAGCAGCGTAGGAGGCAAGTCTTACACTGAAGCTTTCTTT
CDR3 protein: CASSVGGKSYTEAFF

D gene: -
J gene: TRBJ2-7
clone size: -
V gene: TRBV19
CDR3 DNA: TGTGCCAGTAGTATTTCGGGGGTCGGAGCCTACGAGCAGTACTTC
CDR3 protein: CASSISGVGAYEQYF

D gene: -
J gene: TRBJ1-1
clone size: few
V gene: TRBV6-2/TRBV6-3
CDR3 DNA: TGTGCCAGCAGTTCAACAGTTGAAGCTTTCTTT
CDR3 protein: CASSSTVEAFF

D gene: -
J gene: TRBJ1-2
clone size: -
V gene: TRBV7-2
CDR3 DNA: TGTGCCAGCAGCACTCAGACAGGCTCGCCTAACTATGGCTACACCTTC
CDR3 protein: CASSTQTGSPNYGYTF

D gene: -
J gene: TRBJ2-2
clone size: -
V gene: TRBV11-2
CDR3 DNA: TGTGCCAGCAGCTTTGGCAGGGGAGGGACCGGGGAGCTGTTTTTT
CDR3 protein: CASSFGRGGTGELFF

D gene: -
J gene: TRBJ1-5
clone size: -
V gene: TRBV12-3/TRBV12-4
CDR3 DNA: TGTGCCAGCAGTCCCCCGGGCAATCAGCCCCAGCATTTT
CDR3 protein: CASSPPGNQPQHF

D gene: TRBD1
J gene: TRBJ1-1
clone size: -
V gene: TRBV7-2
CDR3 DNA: TGTGCCAGCAGCCCTCGGACAGGGAACACTGAAGCTTTCTTT
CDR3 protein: CASSPRTGNTEAFF

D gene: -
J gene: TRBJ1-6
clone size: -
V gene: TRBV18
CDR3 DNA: TGTGCCAGCTCACCAGGGAGTTCACCCCTCCACTTT
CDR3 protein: CASSPGSSPLHF

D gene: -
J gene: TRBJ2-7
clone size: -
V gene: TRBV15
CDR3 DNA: TGTGCCACCAGCGGACTCGGGGAGGAGCAGTACTTC
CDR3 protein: CATSGLGEEQYF

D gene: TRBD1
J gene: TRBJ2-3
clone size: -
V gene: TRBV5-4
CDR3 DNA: TGTGCCAGCAGCCGGACAGGGGCCCACACAGATACGCAGTATTTT
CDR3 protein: CASSRTGAHTDTQYF

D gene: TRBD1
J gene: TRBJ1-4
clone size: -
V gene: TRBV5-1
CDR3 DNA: TGCGCCAGCAGCTCCGGGACAGCCGAAAAACTGTTTTTT
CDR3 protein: CASSSGTAEKLFF

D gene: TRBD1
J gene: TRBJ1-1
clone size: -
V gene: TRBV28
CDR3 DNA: TGTGCCAGCCTGGGACAGCCGAACACTGAAGCTTTCTTT
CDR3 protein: CASLGQPNTEAFF

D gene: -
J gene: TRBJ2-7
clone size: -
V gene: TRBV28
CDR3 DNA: TGTGCCAGCAGTTCCTCGTTTAGCGGATTTGTACCTATCTACGAGCAGTACTTC
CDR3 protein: CASSSSFSGFVPIYEQYF

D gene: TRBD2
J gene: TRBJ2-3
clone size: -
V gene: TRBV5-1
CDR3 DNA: TGCGCCAGCAGCCAGAGCGGGACGGGGGGAGATACGCAGTATTTT
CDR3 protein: CASSQSGTGGDTQYF

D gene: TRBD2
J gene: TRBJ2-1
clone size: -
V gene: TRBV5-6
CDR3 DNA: TGTGCCAGCAGCCCCGAGCCTCTAGCGGCCGGCTCCTACAATGAGCAGTTCTTC
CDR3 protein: CASSPEPLAAGSYNEQFF

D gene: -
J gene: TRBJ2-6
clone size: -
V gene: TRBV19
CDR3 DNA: TGTGCCAGTAGTCCCGGCCCCCGGGTGGCTGGGGCCAACGTCCTGACTTTC
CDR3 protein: CASSPGPRVAGANVLTF

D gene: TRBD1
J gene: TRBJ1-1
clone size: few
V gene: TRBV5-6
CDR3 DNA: TGTGCCAGCAGCTTGGTGGGCAGGGGGTATAGGGGCACTGAAGCTTTCTTT
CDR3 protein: CASSLVGRGYRGTEAFF

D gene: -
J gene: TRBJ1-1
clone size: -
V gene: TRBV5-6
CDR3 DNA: TGTGCCAGCAGCTTGGCCACGGGGTATGGTGAAGCTTTCTTT
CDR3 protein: CASSLATGYGEAFF

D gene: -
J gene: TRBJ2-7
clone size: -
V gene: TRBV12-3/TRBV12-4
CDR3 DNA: TGTGCCAGCAGTCGCCGACTCCTTCCGCAGTACTTC
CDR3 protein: CASSRRLLPQYF

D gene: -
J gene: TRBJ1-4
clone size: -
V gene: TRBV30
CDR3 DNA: TGTGCCTGGAGTAAGTGGGGGCTGGGAGAACTGTTTTTT
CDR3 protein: CAWSKWGLGELFF

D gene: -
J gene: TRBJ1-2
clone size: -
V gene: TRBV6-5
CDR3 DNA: TGTGCCAGCAGTTACACTCGCCAGGGTGGCTACACCTTC
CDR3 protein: CASSYTRQGGYTF

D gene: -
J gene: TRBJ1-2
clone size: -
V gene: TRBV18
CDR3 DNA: TGTGCCAGCTCACGATCTAGACAGGAAGGCTACACCTTC
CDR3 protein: CASSRSRQEGYTF

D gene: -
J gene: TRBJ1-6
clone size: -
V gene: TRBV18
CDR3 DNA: TGTGCCAGCTCCGCTAGGACAGACCAGAATGGGCCCCTCCACTTT
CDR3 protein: CASSARTDQNGPLHF